This entry is about one TCR beta chain. As yet, its antigen is unknown. The CDR3 contains 12 residues. Germline CDR1 DFQATT, CDR2 SNEGSKA (reference sequence). These data are taken from a study of monozygotic twins with inflammatory bowel disease. Study-wide results and caveats: Patients with IBD had less TCRbeta diversity (inverse Simpson) than their healthy co-twins. It was observed that concordant and discordant twins did not differ in repertoire similarity, possibly given limited power. Other individuals had fewer clonotypes in common with IBD patients than with healthy twins, especially with disease activity.

From the 5' RACE reads, TCRdb lists one entry per CDR3 protein and no DNA. Here the sample table reports roughly 330,000 distinct CDR3 sequences. Blood samples, whole and unsorted for T cells, yielded the isolated total RNA. This chain links TRBV20-1 with TRBJ2-1. This receptor was obtained from a human donor with ulcerative colitis or Crohn's disease, or a healthy co-twin of an affected twin (not recorded which). Source material: blood. CDR3 sequence reads: CSARGRAIEQFF.